This paragraph covers one T cell receptor (beta chain) sequence. The record originates from a study of cytomegalovirus exposure and HLA in healthy donors. Trimming stripped 4 bases from V and 4 bases from J, with 8 bases between. The germline CDR1 and CDR2 sequences are SGHRS and YFSETQ. The CDR3 is 12 amino acids. This PCR relied on a set of 60 Vbeta primers and 13 Jbeta primers. The assay was immunoSEQ multiplex PCR, and TCRdb's table has in-frame clones only and misses some. The sample has 150,000 to 200,000 clones; approximately 67% are singletons. The sequence was obtained from a man aged 40-49 years in good health and CMV-seronegative. Sequencing input: PBMCs. The genes are TRBV5-1 and TRBJ1-2; possibly TRBD1 for D (6 bases). The DNA of the CDR3 is TGCGCCAGCAGCAAGGACAGCTATGGCTACACCTTC. It specifies CASSKDSYGYTF. The full variable domain, in which reference TRBV5-1 and TRBJ1-2 provide the parts outside the CDR3, is KAGVTQTPRYLIKTRGQQVTLSCSPISGHRSVSWYQQTPGQGLQFLFEYFSETQRNKGNFPGRFSGRQFSNSRSEMNVSTLELGDSALYLCASSKDSYGYTFGSGTRLTVV.